This TCR beta chain was documented in a study of blood T cells in healthy people across ages. Study-level points and caveats: Relative to aged donors, long-lived donors carried more naive CD4+ cells and displayed higher diversity.

The CDR3 spans 16 residues. The V segment lost 4 bases and the J segment 2 bases; nucleotides outside the gene matches: 5. CDR1 and CDR2 from the germline V gene are MNHEY and SVGAGI. The authors extracted at least 6 micrograms of total RNA per sample. This clonotype has just a few counts. Its antigen remains unknown. A second 7 to 11 cycle PCR used barcoded and J-beta primers. A tag from a template-switch adaptor with 12 random nucleotides marked each cDNA molecule. In TCRdb, the 5' RACE reads were re-called with MiXCR into one record per CDR3 protein. The sample lists about 1.7 million distinct CDR3 sequences; about 30% were seen once.

This rearrangement joins TRBV6-5 to TRBJ2-6; 7 positions agree with TRBD1. The sample comprised blood. The TCR comes from a woman aged 25 to 39 in good health. The CDR3 reads CASSSYRGAGANVLTF. CDR3 DNA sequence: TGTGCCAGCAGTTCCTACAGGGGAGCTGGGGCCAACGTCCTGACTTTC.